This is a list of T cell receptor beta chains from one sample in a study of memory CD4+ T cells and cytomegalovirus serostatus. TCRdb's table, derived via immunoSEQ multiplex PCR, lists solely in-frame clones and lacks some. Counted here are approximately 50,000 clones, around 78% occurring once; the ten biggest clones make up about 0.7%. Sequenced input: memory CD4+ T cells from blood. These receptor sequences come from an adult in good health and CMV-seronegative. The CDR3 runs from the conserved cysteine through the conserved F or W. Fields, in order: J gene, V gene, D gene, clone size, CDR3 length, CDR3 protein, CDR3 DNA. A D gene is named only where the DNA matches it firmly. Size tells how often a clone was seen (once, few, many) or the class of an expanded clone, and some rows leave it out.

>TRBJ2-7|TRBV18|-|-|13
CASSPSGLYEQYF
TGTGCCAGCTCACCTTCGGGACTCTACGAGCAGTACTTC
>TRBJ2-5|TRBV28|TRBD2|-|16
CASSSMVGGGRETQYF
TGTGCCAGCAGTTCCATGGTCGGAGGCGGGAGGGAGACCCAGTACTTC
>TRBJ1-1|TRBV28|-|few|13
CATQRGVGTEAFF
TGTGCCACCCAACGGGGCGTCGGCACTGAAGCTTTCTTT
>TRBJ1-5|TRBV28|TRBD1|-|16
CASRDSPTGSNQPQHF
TGTGCCAGCAGGGACTCCCCGACAGGGAGCAATCAGCCCCAGCATTTT
>TRBJ1-1|TRBV5-1|-|once|15
CASSLEGQMNTEAFF
TGCGCCAGCAGCTTGGAGGGACAAATGAACACTGAAGCTTTCTTT
>TRBJ1-2|TRBV21-1|-|once|12
CASPRGKDGYTF
TGTGCCAGCCCTCGGGGTAAGGATGGCTACACCTTC
>TRBJ2-7|TRBV6-1|-|-|12
CASSESVYEQYF
TGTGCCAGCAGTGAGTCAGTCTACGAGCAGTACTTC
>TRBJ2-1|TRBV28|TRBD1|-|16
CASSFPGTVYYNEQFF
TGTGCCAGCAGTTTCCCCGGGACAGTCTACTACAATGAGCAGTTCTTC
>TRBJ2-7|TRBV28|TRBD2|-|16
CASRPLAGKGSYEQYF
TGTGCCAGCAGGCCACTAGCGGGAAAAGGCTCCTACGAGCAGTACTTC
>TRBJ2-3|TRBV5-1|-|few|14
CASTRGTSTDTQYF
TGCGCCAGCACCCGTGGGACTAGCACAGATACGCAGTATTTT
>TRBJ2-3|TRBV28|TRBD2|-|15
CASSLLAGAGDTQYF
TGTGCCAGCAGTTTACTAGCGGGAGCGGGAGATACGCAGTATTTT
>TRBJ1-2|TRBV5-4|-|-|15
CASSPEGVGAYGYTF
TGTGCCAGCAGCCCCGAGGGGGTCGGTGCTTATGGCTACACCTTC
>TRBJ2-7|TRBV2|TRBD2|-|14
CARSSGRADYEQYF
TGTGCCAGGAGTAGCGGGAGGGCCGACTACGAGCAGTACTTC
>TRBJ2-3|TRBV6-6|-|-|13
CASSYSRGGAQYF
TGTGCCAGCAGTTACTCGAGGGGGGGGGCCCAGTATTTT
>TRBJ1-5|TRBV7-2|-|-|15
CASSLSSDSNQPQHF
TGTGCCAGCAGCTTAAGTTCGGATAGCAATCAGCCCCAGCATTTT
>TRBJ1-4|TRBV9|TRBD1|few|15
CASSQDRDRGEKLFF
TGTGCCAGCAGCCAAGACCGGGACAGGGGTGAAAAACTGTTTTTT
>TRBJ2-4|TRBV5-6|TRBD1|-|16
CASSPGQVLAKNIQYF
TGTGCCAGCAGCCCAGGACAGGTATTAGCCAAAAACATTCAGTACTTC
>TRBJ2-3|TRBV6-1|-|-|15
CASSAIEPPSGTQYF
TGTGCCAGCAGCGCCATTGAGCCCCCAAGCGGTACGCAGTATTTT
>TRBJ2-7|TRBV6-6|TRBD2|-|15
CASSYGLAGVAEQYF
TGTGCCAGCAGTTACGGACTAGCGGGAGTAGCCGAGCAGTACTTC
>TRBJ2-2|TRBV2|-|-|13
CASCPSLTGELFF
TGTGCCAGCTGCCCCTCGTTGACCGGGGAGCTGTTTTTT
>TRBJ2-6|TRBV10-3|-|-|17
CAISEWGVGSGANVLTF
TGTGCCATCAGTGAGTGGGGAGTCGGGTCTGGGGCCAACGTCCTGACTTTC
>TRBJ1-1|TRBV18|TRBD1|few|15
CASSLTGTGRTEAFF
TGTGCCAGCTCACTTACCGGGACAGGGAGGACTGAAGCTTTCTTT
>TRBJ2-1|TRBV7-2|TRBD2|-|15
CASTTRLAVNNEQFF
TGTGCCAGCACCACACGGCTAGCGGTTAACAATGAGCAGTTCTTC
>TRBJ2-5|TRBV5-4|-|-|14
CASTIGGIQETQYF
TGTGCCAGCACCATCGGGGGTATCCAAGAGACCCAGTACTTC
>TRBJ1-5|TRBV6-6|TRBD1|-|15
CASSYSRQGHQPQHF
TGTGCCAGCAGTTACTCGCGACAGGGACATCAGCCCCAGCATTTT
>TRBJ1-2|TRBV19|-|-|14
CASSDKGAGYGYTF
TGTGCCAGTAGTGATAAAGGGGCGGGCTATGGCTACACCTTC
>TRBJ1-4|TRBV9|TRBD1|-|15
CASSPGQATNEKLFF
TGTGCCAGCAGCCCGGGACAGGCAACTAATGAAAAACTGTTTTTT
>TRBJ2-2|TRBV7-8|-|-|14
CASLKELVTGELFF
TGTGCCAGCCTTAAGGAGCTCGTCACCGGGGAGCTGTTTTTT
>TRBJ1-4|TRBV28|TRBD1|-|15
CASSPSGQGWEKLFF
TGTGCCAGCAGTCCCTCGGGACAGGGGTGGGAAAAACTGTTTTTT
>TRBJ2-2|TRBV7-7|-|-|15
CASSPPGTPTGELFF
TGTGCTAGCAGCCCACCGGGAACGCCCACCGGGGAGCTGTTTTTT
>TRBJ2-5|TRBV6-5|TRBD1|-|14
CASSWTGHQETQYF
TGTGCCAGCAGTTGGACAGGCCACCAAGAGACCCAGTACTTC
>TRBJ2-2|TRBV18|-|-|15
CASSPARAGTGELFF
TGTGCCAGCTCACCGGCCAGGGCCGGGACCGGGGAGCTGTTTTTT
>TRBJ1-5|TRBV18|-|-|15
CASSPGSRRHQPQHF
TGTGCCAGCTCACCAGGTAGTCGTCGCCATCAGCCCCAGCATTTT
>TRBJ1-4|TRBV9|-|-|14
CASSPQGTNEKLFF
TGTGCCAGCAGCCCTCAGGGGACCAATGAAAAACTGTTTTTT
>TRBJ2-7|TRBV21-1|-|-|14
CASIGTEDYYEQYF
TGTGCCAGCATTGGGACAGAAGATTACTACGAGCAGTACTTC
>TRBJ2-7|TRBV30|-|-|14
CAWRGDLSSYEQYF
TGTGCCTGGAGAGGGGACTTGAGCTCCTACGAGCAGTACTTC
>TRBJ2-7|TRBV6-1|-|-|15
CASSEWGLNPYEQYF
TGTGCCAGCAGTGAATGGGGGTTAAATCCCTACGAGCAGTACTTC
>TRBJ2-2|TRBV2|-|-|14
CASRERIQSGELFF
TGTGCCAGCAGGGAGAGAATTCAGAGCGGGGAGCTGTTTTTT
>TRBJ2-7|TRBV5-4|TRBD2|-|15
CASSLWTSGSGEQYF
TGTGCCAGCAGCTTATGGACTAGCGGGAGTGGAGAGCAGTACTTC
>TRBJ1-4|TRBV7-6|TRBD1|-|15
CASSRWDRANEKLFF
TGTGCCAGCAGCCGCTGGGACAGGGCAAATGAAAAACTGTTTTTT
>TRBJ2-7|TRBV7-3|-|-|14
CASSSTGDPYEQYF
TGTGCCAGCAGCTCGACAGGAGATCCCTACGAGCAGTACTTC
>TRBJ2-5|TRBV25-1|-|-|15
CASSEPGAEQETQYF
TGTGCCAGCAGTGAACCTGGGGCGGAGCAAGAGACCCAGTACTTC
>TRBJ2-2|TRBV7-9|TRBD1|once|15
CASSLQGAGTGELFF
TGTGCCAGCAGCTTGCAGGGGGCTGGGACCGGGGAGCTGTTTTTT
>TRBJ2-5|TRBV7-9|-|-|18
CASSIGRGDTGRQETQYF
TGTGCCAGCAGCATAGGGAGGGGGGACACTGGGCGACAAGAGACCCAGTACTTC
>TRBJ1-1|TRBV2|TRBD1|-|14
CASSKGQGSTEAFF
TGTGCCAGCAGTAAGGGACAGGGGAGCACTGAAGCTTTCTTT
>TRBJ1-2|TRBV10-2|-|medium-sized|15
CASSEWDTTSRGYTF
TGCGCCAGCAGTGAATGGGACACCACCTCGAGGGGCTACACCTTC
>TRBJ2-5|TRBV28|TRBD2|-|15
CASSSRLARRETQYF
TGTGCCAGCAGTTCTCGACTAGCGAGGAGGGAGACCCAGTACTTC
>TRBJ2-1|TRBV18|TRBD2|-|15
CASSPNAGGYNEQFF
TGTGCCAGCTCACCAAACGCGGGAGGGTACAATGAGCAGTTCTTC
>TRBJ1-5|TRBV19|TRBD1|few|15
CASTTIQGASQPQHF
TGTGCCAGTACCACGATACAGGGGGCAAGTCAGCCCCAGCATTTT
>TRBJ2-5|TRBV7-8|-|-|15
CASSLEGSGRGTQYF
TGTGCCAGCAGCTTAGAGGGTTCGGGCCGGGGGACCCAGTACTTC
>TRBJ2-1|TRBV29-1|TRBD1|-|13
CSAWTGGTDEQFF
TGCAGCGCATGGACAGGGGGAACGGATGAGCAGTTCTTC
>TRBJ2-5|TRBV11-1|-|-|14
CASSFRGAGETQYF
TGTGCCAGCAGCTTCCGGGGGGCCGGGGAGACCCAGTACTTC
>TRBJ1-5|TRBV7-6|-|-|17
CASSLASGTARNQPQHF
TGTGCCAGCAGCTTAGCGTCAGGGACGGCCCGCAATCAGCCCCAGCATTTT
>TRBJ1-6|TRBV4-1|TRBD1|-|14
CASSQLGGVSPLHF
TGCGCCAGCAGCCAATTAGGGGGCGTTTCACCCCTCCACTTT
>TRBJ2-7|TRBV2|TRBD1|-|12
CASRRQGWEQYF
TGTGCCAGCAGAAGACAGGGGTGGGAGCAGTACTTC
>TRBJ2-2|TRBV5-1|TRBD2|-|14
CASSLGGGSGELFF
TGCGCCAGCAGTTTAGGCGGGGGATCCGGGGAGCTGTTTTTT
>TRBJ2-7|TRBV6-5|TRBD2|once|13
CASRLTSGSSQYF
TGTGCCAGCAGGCTGACTAGCGGATCCTCGCAGTACTTC
>TRBJ1-4|TRBV10-3|TRBD1|few|15
CAISESDRGSEKLFF
TGTGCCATCAGTGAGTCGGACAGGGGGTCTGAAAAACTGTTTTTT
>TRBJ2-7|TRBV19|TRBD2|few|15
CASSIIGLAGDEQYF
TGTGCCAGTAGTATAATCGGACTAGCGGGAGACGAGCAGTACTTC